The source of this TCR beta chain is a study of vaccination and CD4 T cells after COVID-19. With the Oncomine TCR Beta short-read assay, DNA from cultured CD4+ T cells was sequenced. TCRdb independently ran MiXCR on the PCR reads; one entry per CDR3 protein. The table has approximately 20,000 distinct CDR3 sequences, around 58% seen once. The treatment denotes: 10-day PBMC culture with coronavirus spike peptide pools or control peptides (ViraFEST assay). Peptide-pool expansion of antigen-specific T cells preceded TCR sequencing in ViraFEST. IL-2 (around 10 IU/ml) and peptide pools (approximately 9.8 ug/ml) were added to cultures of approximately 2 million PBMCs per well. CDR1 and CDR2 from the germline V gene are ENHRY and SYGVKD. With V trimmed by 5 bases and J by 2 bases, 7 bases remained unmatched. The CDR3 contains 15 residues. Comments on this clonotype: No antigen is known for it.

Sequenced sample: CD4+ T cells from blood, cultured in vitro. The receptor was derived from a human donor who had recovered from COVID-19. This chain connects TRBV10-3 to TRBJ2-3; 7 bases match TRBD1. CDR3 sequence (DNA): TGTGCCATCAGTTCCGACAGGGATGTCACAGATACGCAGTATTTT. It yields the protein CAISSDRDVTDTQYF.